A selection of T cell receptor beta chains follows, all from one sample in a study of blood T cell repertoires in COVID-19. Profiled with immunoSEQ multiplex PCR; TCRdb holds only in-frame clones, not every one. This table holds 400,000 to 500,000 clones, 86% found once. The source material was peripheral blood. These receptor sequences come from a woman aged 30 to 39 with active or convalescent COVID-19. Each CDR3 is given with its conserved first and last residue. The D gene is left open where the match is weak. Clone size is given for some rows only: seen once, a few or many times, or a class if the clone is expanded.

TRBJ1-5,.,TRBV2,16,.,TGTGCCAGCAGGGCCATTATACCCCTTGGTGATCAGCCCCAGCATTTT,CASRAIIPLGDQPQHF
TRBJ2-7,TRBD2,TRBV29-1,14,.,TGCAGCGTTGCAGCACTAGCGGGAGCCTACGAGCAGTACTTC,CSVAALAGAYEQYF
TRBJ1-5,.,TRBV10-3,18,.,TGTGCCATCAGTGAGTCGAGGGTGGGAGGGGACGCGAATCAGCCCCAGCATTTT,CAISESRVGGDANQPQHF
TRBJ2-1,TRBD2,TRBV3-1/TRBV3-2,15,.,TGTGCCAGCAGCCTGCGGGGGGGCCTAAGCCATGAGCAGTTCTTC,CASSLRGGLSHEQFF
TRBJ2-3,.,TRBV2,13,.,TGTGCCAGCAGTGAATTGACACCAGATACGCAGTATTTT,CASSELTPDTQYF
TRBJ1-1,TRBD1,TRBV5-1,11,.,TGCGCCAGTAGGGGACAGTCGGGGTCTTTCTTT,CASRGQSGSFF
TRBJ1-2,.,TRBV5-6,14,few,TGTGCCAGCAGCTTAGGGTCAGGGGACGATGGCTACACCTTC,CASSLGSGDDGYTF
TRBJ1-2,TRBD1,TRBV2,14,.,TGTGCCAGCAGCGTATCACAGGGGCGGGGTGGCTACACCTTC,CASSVSQGRGGYTF
TRBJ2-2,.,TRBV7-2,15,.,TGTGCCAGCAGCTTACAGGGTGGGAACAGCGGGGAGCTGTTTTTT,CASSLQGGNSGELFF
TRBJ2-7,.,TRBV5-1,14,.,TGCGCCAGCAGCTTCGACATTTCTTCCTACGAGCAGTACTTC,CASSFDISSYEQYF
TRBJ2-7,TRBD2,TRBV3-1/TRBV3-2,15,.,TGTGCCAGCAGCACATGGGCTAGCGGGTTCGGCGAGCAGTACTTC,CASSTWASGFGEQYF
TRBJ2-3,TRBD1,TRBV9,16,.,TGTGCCAGCAGCGTTCACGGACAGGGGAGCACAGATACGCAGTATTTT,CASSVHGQGSTDTQYF
TRBJ1-5,TRBD1,TRBV19,16,.,TGTGCCAGTAGCCGGACAGGGGACCATAGCAATCAGCCCCAGCATTTT,CASSRTGDHSNQPQHF
TRBJ2-1,TRBD2,TRBV2,15,.,TGTGCCAGCAGGAGACTAGCGGTATTTGGGAATGAGCAGTTCTTC,CASRRLAVFGNEQFF
TRBJ2-2,TRBD2,TRBV19,18,.,TGTGCCAGTAGTTCCCCTCCGGCACTAGCGGGAGCGACCGGGGAGCTGTTTTTT,CASSSPPALAGATGELFF
TRBJ1-5,TRBD1,TRBV27,14,.,TGTGCCAGCAGACTCACAGGGGAAAATCAGCCCCAGCATTTT,CASRLTGENQPQHF
TRBJ1-2,.,TRBV19,12,.,TGTGCCAGTAGCTCAGACACCTATGGCTACACCTTC,CASSSDTYGYTF
TRBJ1-5,.,TRBV5-6,14,.,TGTGCCAGCAGCTTAGGCAGGGGTAATCAGCCCCAGCATTTT,CASSLGRGNQPQHF
TRBJ1-5,.,TRBV11-2,16,.,TGTGCCAGCAGCCAGGACAGCCTATATAGCAATCAGCCCCAGCATTTT,CASSQDSLYSNQPQHF
TRBJ2-3,.,TRBV9,14,.,TGTGCCAGCAGCAGACCGGAACCAGGGGCGACGCAGTATTTT,CASSRPEPGATQYF
TRBJ1-1,.,TRBV6-6,14,.,TGTGCCAGCAGATGGACGGGGGGGAACACTGAAGCTTTCTTT,CASRWTGGNTEAFF
TRBJ1-2,TRBD1,TRBV6-5,15,few,TGTGCCACCGGGCCGGGGACAGAAATCTACTATGGCTACACCTTC,CATGPGTEIYYGYTF
TRBJ1-5,.,TRBV2,13,.,TGTGCCATATCAGGGCAGGGGATTCAGCCCCAGCATTTT,CAISGQGIQPQHF
TRBJ2-1,.,TRBV5-6,15,.,TGTGCCAGCAGCTTGGGCTCTAGCGCCTACAATGAGCAGTTCTTC,CASSLGSSAYNEQFF
TRBJ1-1,.,TRBV18,14,.,TGTGCCAGCTCACCGTCTACAGGGAGCACTGAAGCTTTCTTT,CASSPSTGSTEAFF
TRBJ2-1,TRBD2,TRBV9,14,.,TGTGCCAGCAGTGGGGGACTAGCGGGCAATGAGCAGTTCTTC,CASSGGLAGNEQFF